This is a list of T cell receptor beta chains from one sample in a study of cytomegalovirus exposure and HLA in healthy donors. The repertoire was sequenced with immunoSEQ multiplex PCR; TCRdb's copy has only in-frame clones and lacks some. The sample yields under 150,000 clones, roughly 80% seen once. Sequenced input: PBMCs. The receptors derive from a female donor in good health and CMV-seronegative. CDR3s include the opening cysteine and the closing phenylalanine or tryptophan. Each record gives: D gene, J gene, V gene, clone size, CDR3 protein, CDR3 DNA. A D gene is named only where the DNA matches it firmly. Rows give clone size only sometimes, using once, few, many, or a class for an expanded clone.

D gene: .
J gene: TRBJ2-1
V gene: TRBV10-3
clone size: .
CDR3 protein: CAISDTSEQFF
CDR3 DNA: TGTGCCATCAGTGATACAAGTGAGCAGTTCTTC

D gene: TRBD1
J gene: TRBJ2-3
V gene: TRBV10-3
clone size: .
CDR3 protein: CAIKGQGSADTQYF
CDR3 DNA: TGTGCCATCAAAGGACAGGGATCAGCCGATACGCAGTATTTT

D gene: .
J gene: TRBJ2-7
V gene: TRBV29-1
clone size: .
CDR3 protein: CSVGASYEQYF
CDR3 DNA: TGCAGCGTTGGAGCATCCTACGAGCAGTACTTC

D gene: .
J gene: TRBJ2-7
V gene: TRBV7-2
clone size: few
CDR3 protein: CASSLYDEQYF
CDR3 DNA: TGTGCCAGCAGCTTGTATGACGAGCAGTACTTC

D gene: TRBD2
J gene: TRBJ2-5
V gene: TRBV9
clone size: .
CDR3 protein: CASSVTSGQETQYF
CDR3 DNA: TGTGCCAGCAGCGTAACTAGCGGGCAAGAGACCCAGTACTTC

D gene: TRBD2
J gene: TRBJ2-3
V gene: TRBV29-1
clone size: .
CDR3 protein: CSVEPPSGSRGTDTQYF
CDR3 DNA: TGCAGCGTTGAACCCCCTAGCGGGAGCAGAGGCACAGATACGCAGTATTTT

D gene: .
J gene: TRBJ1-1
V gene: TRBV7-2
clone size: once
CDR3 protein: CASSLRAQGGGTEAFF
CDR3 DNA: TGTGCCAGCAGCCTCCGGGCTCAGGGAGGGGGCACTGAAGCTTTCTTT

D gene: TRBD2
J gene: TRBJ2-1
V gene: TRBV9
clone size: .
CDR3 protein: CASSVDVAGGPLQFF
CDR3 DNA: TGTGCCAGCAGCGTAGACGTGGCGGGGGGGCCGCTCCAGTTCTTC

D gene: .
J gene: TRBJ1-5
V gene: TRBV9
clone size: .
CDR3 protein: CASSVGDSGTPQHF
CDR3 DNA: TGTGCCAGCAGCGTAGGGGACTCCGGAACGCCCCAGCATTTT

D gene: TRBD2
J gene: TRBJ2-7
V gene: TRBV28
clone size: .
CDR3 protein: CASSFWGGEQYF
CDR3 DNA: TGTGCCAGCAGTTTTTGGGGGGGCGAGCAGTACTTC

D gene: TRBD1
J gene: TRBJ2-1
V gene: TRBV5-5
clone size: once
CDR3 protein: CASSLTGITYNEQFF
CDR3 DNA: TGTGCCAGCAGCCTGACAGGGATCACCTACAATGAGCAGTTCTTC

D gene: .
J gene: TRBJ2-7
V gene: TRBV7-9
clone size: .
CDR3 protein: CASSFGLTLYEQYF
CDR3 DNA: TGTGCCAGCAGCTTCGGACTCACTTTATACGAGCAGTACTTC

D gene: TRBD1
J gene: TRBJ2-7
V gene: TRBV10-3
clone size: once
CDR3 protein: CAIRGQSILEQYF
CDR3 DNA: TGTGCCATCAGGGGACAGAGCATCCTCGAGCAGTACTTC

D gene: TRBD1
J gene: TRBJ1-1
V gene: TRBV9
clone size: .
CDR3 protein: CASSARGQGVAEAFF
CDR3 DNA: TGTGCCAGCAGCGCCAGGGGACAGGGGGTCGCTGAAGCTTTCTTT

D gene: TRBD1
J gene: TRBJ1-5
V gene: TRBV28
clone size: .
CDR3 protein: CASSPGQGYQPQHF
CDR3 DNA: TGTGCCAGCAGTCCCGGACAGGGCTATCAGCCCCAGCATTTT

D gene: .
J gene: TRBJ2-4
V gene: TRBV4-1
clone size: few
CDR3 protein: CASSQKGDIQYF
CDR3 DNA: TGCGCCAGCAGCCAGAAAGGGGATATTCAGTACTTC

D gene: TRBD1
J gene: TRBJ2-5
V gene: TRBV6-1
clone size: .
CDR3 protein: CASSEALPGQGQETQYF
CDR3 DNA: TGTGCCAGCAGTGAAGCCTTACCGGGACAGGGACAAGAGACCCAGTACTTC

D gene: TRBD2
J gene: TRBJ2-7
V gene: TRBV5-6
clone size: .
CDR3 protein: CASRWSGTNYEQYF
CDR3 DNA: TGTGCCAGCAGATGGAGCGGGACTAACTACGAGCAGTACTTC

D gene: .
J gene: TRBJ1-2
V gene: TRBV9
clone size: .
CDR3 protein: CASSVGSTSGYFEGYTF
CDR3 DNA: TGTGCCAGCAGCGTAGGTTCCACCTCAGGGTATTTTGAAGGCTACACCTTC

D gene: .
J gene: TRBJ1-4
V gene: TRBV28
clone size: .
CDR3 protein: CASSAPGLEKLFF
CDR3 DNA: TGTGCCAGCAGTGCCCCGGGACTTGAAAAACTGTTTTTT

D gene: TRBD1
J gene: TRBJ2-3
V gene: TRBV5-1
clone size: .
CDR3 protein: CASSLGTGRPADTQYF
CDR3 DNA: TGCGCCAGCAGCTTGGGGACAGGGAGGCCCGCAGATACGCAGTATTTT

D gene: .
J gene: TRBJ2-5
V gene: TRBV15
clone size: .
CDR3 protein: CATSRVAQETQYF
CDR3 DNA: TGTGCCACCAGCAGAGTCGCGCAAGAGACCCAGTACTTC

D gene: .
J gene: TRBJ2-1
V gene: TRBV20-1
clone size: .
CDR3 protein: CSAGRDYEQFF
CDR3 DNA: TGCAGTGCTGGCCGGGACTATGAGCAGTTCTTC

D gene: TRBD1
J gene: TRBJ2-7
V gene: TRBV9
clone size: .
CDR3 protein: CASSGGQGNGYEQYF
CDR3 DNA: TGTGCCAGCAGCGGTGGACAGGGGAATGGCTACGAGCAGTACTTC

D gene: TRBD1
J gene: TRBJ1-1
V gene: TRBV5-8
clone size: .
CDR3 protein: CASSLRRGQGNTEAFF
CDR3 DNA: TGTGCCAGCAGCTTGCGAAGGGGGCAGGGAAACACTGAAGCTTTCTTT

D gene: TRBD1
J gene: TRBJ1-6
V gene: TRBV7-9
clone size: once
CDR3 protein: CASSPDRVSPLHF
CDR3 DNA: TGTGCCAGCAGCCCGGACAGGGTTTCACCCCTCCACTTT

D gene: TRBD2
J gene: TRBJ2-7
V gene: TRBV30
clone size: .
CDR3 protein: CAWGRTSGGYEQYF
CDR3 DNA: TGTGCCTGGGGGAGGACTAGCGGGGGGTACGAGCAGTACTTC

D gene: .
J gene: TRBJ2-7
V gene: TRBV5-5
clone size: .
CDR3 protein: CASSLGHLGEQYF
CDR3 DNA: TGTGCCAGCAGCCTGGGACATCTTGGCGAGCAGTACTTC

D gene: TRBD1
J gene: TRBJ1-1
V gene: TRBV5-6
clone size: .
CDR3 protein: CASSLEGDRFFGAFF
CDR3 DNA: TGTGCCAGCAGCTTGGAAGGGGACAGGTTTTTCGGAGCTTTCTTT

D gene: TRBD1
J gene: TRBJ1-6
V gene: TRBV6-5
clone size: .
CDR3 protein: CASRLGQGTSPLHF
CDR3 DNA: TGTGCCAGCAGACTAGGACAGGGGACTTCACCCCTCCACTTT

D gene: .
J gene: TRBJ1-1
V gene: TRBV11-3
clone size: .
CDR3 protein: CASSHVREAFF
CDR3 DNA: TGTGCCAGCAGCCATGTACGGGAAGCTTTCTTT

D gene: .
J gene: TRBJ2-2
V gene: TRBV7-2
clone size: .
CDR3 protein: CASSFQGGNTGELFF
CDR3 DNA: TGTGCCAGCAGCTTCCAGGGGGGTAACACCGGGGAGCTGTTTTTT

D gene: TRBD2
J gene: TRBJ2-1
V gene: TRBV27
clone size: .
CDR3 protein: CASSWTSGGWDEQFF
CDR3 DNA: TGTGCCAGCAGTTGGACTAGCGGGGGGTGGGATGAGCAGTTCTTC

D gene: TRBD1
J gene: TRBJ1-5
V gene: TRBV7-9
clone size: once
CDR3 protein: CASSAALTGSNQPQHF
CDR3 DNA: TGTGCCAGCAGCGCGGCATTGACAGGGTCCAACCAGCCCCAGCATTTT

D gene: .
J gene: TRBJ1-2
V gene: TRBV28
clone size: few
CDR3 protein: CASSLRQDRNYGYTF
CDR3 DNA: TGTGCCAGCAGTTTACGGCAGGATAGAAACTATGGCTACACCTTC

D gene: TRBD1
J gene: TRBJ1-2
V gene: TRBV6-5
clone size: .
CDR3 protein: CASSGGQGADYGYTF
CDR3 DNA: TGTGCCAGCAGTGGGGGACAGGGGGCTGACTATGGCTACACCTTC

D gene: TRBD1
J gene: TRBJ1-1
V gene: TRBV7-3
clone size: .
CDR3 protein: CASREDRGTEAFF
CDR3 DNA: TGTGCCAGCAGGGAGGACAGGGGTACTGAAGCTTTCTTT

D gene: .
J gene: TRBJ1-2
V gene: TRBV19
clone size: .
CDR3 protein: CASSGTAGPGYTF
CDR3 DNA: TGTGCCAGTAGCGGGACGGCGGGGCCTGGCTACACCTTC

D gene: .
J gene: TRBJ2-1
V gene: TRBV13
clone size: .
CDR3 protein: CASSLRRRYLYEQFF
CDR3 DNA: TGTGCCAGCAGCCTTCGTAGGAGATATTTATATGAGCAGTTCTTC

D gene: .
J gene: TRBJ1-6
V gene: TRBV11-2
clone size: .
CDR3 protein: CASSTPGVLNSPLHF
CDR3 DNA: TGTGCCAGCAGCACCCCGGGGGTGCTGAATTCACCCCTCCACTTT

D gene: TRBD1
J gene: TRBJ2-1
V gene: TRBV28
clone size: .
CDR3 protein: CASSPWTGEKSSYNEQFF
CDR3 DNA: TGTGCCAGCAGTCCATGGACAGGGGAGAAGAGCTCCTACAATGAGCAGTTCTTC

D gene: .
J gene: TRBJ2-6
V gene: TRBV6-5
clone size: once
CDR3 protein: CASRWGRSGANVLTF
CDR3 DNA: TGTGCCAGCAGGTGGGGCCGCTCTGGGGCCAACGTCCTGACTTTC

D gene: .
J gene: TRBJ2-2
V gene: TRBV6-6
clone size: .
CDR3 protein: CASRQTGEGGELFF
CDR3 DNA: TGTGCCAGCAGACAGACAGGGGAGGGCGGGGAGCTGTTTTTT

D gene: .
J gene: TRBJ1-5
V gene: TRBV7-2
clone size: .
CDR3 protein: CASSQGQAGNQPQHF
CDR3 DNA: TGTGCCAGCAGCCAGGGGCAGGCTGGCAATCAGCCCCAGCATTTT

D gene: TRBD1
J gene: TRBJ2-5
V gene: TRBV28
clone size: .
CDR3 protein: CASSTRTGRGETQYF
CDR3 DNA: TGTGCCAGCAGTACCCGGACAGGGCGAGGAGAGACCCAGTACTTC

D gene: .
J gene: TRBJ1-2
V gene: TRBV4-2
clone size: .
CDR3 protein: CASSQESGDTIYGYTF
CDR3 DNA: TGTGCCAGCAGCCAAGAGTCCGGGGATACCATTTATGGCTACACCTTC

D gene: .
J gene: TRBJ2-7
V gene: TRBV7-9
clone size: .
CDR3 protein: CASSALSGVREQYF
CDR3 DNA: TGTGCCAGCAGCGCATTGTCAGGGGTGAGGGAGCAGTACTTC